A single sample is the source of the 26 T cell receptor beta chains below, sequenced in a study of blood T cell repertoires in COVID-19 (dated by TCRdb to 2018 to 2021). Libraries were built with the immunoSEQ multiplex PCR assay. The immuneACCESS repertoire file appears here via TCRdb, limited to in-frame rearrangements. These files lack a portion of the clones; in checked studies, under half of the deficit traces to unresolved V genes, and the cause of the others is not known. A total of some 150,000 clones appear in this sample, under 85% of them only once. The top ten hold under 9.5% of the sample. The sequenced material came from peripheral blood. All receptors derive from an elderly woman in a cohort sampled during active or convalescent COVID-19.

This sequence joins TRBV7-2 and TRBJ1-6; 8 bases are shared with TRBD1. The ends lost 5 bases at V and 9 bases at J; junction bases unmatched: 6. The V gene's germline CDR1 is SGHTA and CDR2 FQGNSA. This CDR3 is 14 amino acids long. CDR3 amino acids: CASSQLRGLSPLHF. DNA of the CDR3: TGTGCCAGCAGCCAGCTCAGGGGGCTTTCACCCCTCCACTTT.

The CDR3 bases are TGTGCCAGCTCAGGCGGTCTTAACGGGGAGCTGTTTTTT. Translation gives CASSGGLNGELFF. The chain recombines TRBV18 with TRBJ2-2, with no clear D. The CDR3 has 13 amino acids. The V and J ends lost 5 bases and 7 bases respectively, with 11 bases between them. CDR1 is KGHSH, CDR2 LQKENI, per germline.

The gene calls are TRBV18 and TRBJ1-3; no clear D gene. Germline assignment: CDR1 KGHSH and CDR2 LQKENI. The V end was cut by 1 base, the J end by 1 base, with 5 bases between. CDR3 length: 14 residues. This chain's CDR3 is CASSPQSSGNTIYF. The CDR3 DNA reads as TGTGCCAGCTCACCACAGAGTTCTGGAAACACCATATATTTT.

This clone has only a few counts. This rearrangement joins TRBV28 to TRBJ1-2; D is unresolved. This CDR3 region has 13 residues. Germline V gives CDR1 MDHEN, CDR2 SYDVKM. Trimming took off 5 bases at V and 5 bases at J, with 12 bases between the two ends. As DNA, the CDR3 is TGTGCCAGCAGTCCCGGCCGGGAGTATGGCTACACCTTC. Its protein product is CASSPGREYGYTF.

The chain couples TRBV7-9 to TRBJ2-4; TRBD2 matches 7 bases. V gave up 7 bases and J gave up 1 base; unmatched junction bases: 4. CDR1 is SEHNR, CDR2 FQNEAQ, per germline (reference sequence). CDR3 length: 14 residues. CDR3 residues: CASNPGGAKNIQYF. The CDR3 region has the DNA TGTGCCAGCAACCCCGGGGGGGCCAAAAACATTCAGTACTTC.

The rearrangement joins TRBV3-1 (or the pseudogene TRBV3-2) to TRBJ1-4; D might be TRBD1 (5 bases). The CDR3 contains 14 residues. The V gene's germline CDR1 is LGHDT and CDR2 YNNKEL (reference sequence). Trimming left V 5 bases short and J 2 bases short, with 9 bases between. CDR3 region: CASSAGTTNEKLFF. In nucleotides, the CDR3 is TGTGCCAGCAGCGCCGGGACTACTAATGAAAAACTGTTTTTT.

J is TRBJ2-1 and V is TRBV29-1, with TRBD2 as a possible D gene (5 bases). The V end lost 4 bases, the J end lost 10 bases, and 8 bases lay between the germline ends. The CDR3 is 10 residues long. Looked up from germline, CDR1 is SQVTM and CDR2 is ANQGSEA. CDR3 loop: CSVVTGEQFF. DNA for the CDR3: TGCAGCGTTGTAACGGGGGAGCAGTTCTTC.

This chain joins TRBV28 and TRBJ1-5; 7 nucleotides match TRBD1. Germline loops: CDR1 MDHEN, CDR2 SYDVKM. V was clipped by 2 bases and J by 7 bases; unmatched bases: 2. CDR3 length equals 13 residues. The CDR3 DNA is TGTGCCAGCAGTTTAGACAGGGTGCAGCCCCAGCATTTT. This encodes CASSLDRVQPQHF.

The CDR3 loop is CASSIDGVRGQPQHF. The CDR3 bases are TGTGCCAGTAGTATAGATGGGGTTCGGGGTCAGCCCCAGCATTTT. The rearrangement joins TRBV19 to TRBJ1-5; D is undetermined. The CDR3 covers 15 residues. Germline loops: CDR1 LNHDA, CDR2 SQIVND (reference sequence). Trimming shortened V by 0 bases and J by 6 bases, and 12 bases separated the two germline ends. The full variable domain, its missing parts supplied by reference TRBV19 and TRBJ1-5, is DGGITQSPKYLFRKEGQNVTLSCEQNLNHDAMYWYRQDPGQGLRLIYYSQIVNDFQKGDIAEGYSVSREKKESFPLTVTSAQKNPTAFYLCASSIDGVRGQPQHFGDGTRLSIL.

The CDR3, as DNA: TGTGCCAGCAGCCAACCAGCGGGTGCCCTAGAGCAGTACTTC. Its translation is CASSQPAGALEQYF. The chain has TRBV4-2 and TRBJ2-7; tentative D call: TRBD2 (6 bases). CDR1 and CDR2 (germline): LGHNA, YNFKEQ. The CDR3 is 14 amino acids. V was trimmed by 2 bases and J by 7 bases, leaving 15 bases between them.

The V gene is TRBV7-8, the J gene TRBJ1-4; D unresolved. V lost 5 bases to trimming and J lost 0 bases, with 13 bases between them. Per germline, CDR1 SGHVS and CDR2 FQNEAQ. This CDR3 region has 16 residues. The DNA of the CDR3 is TGTGCCAGCAGCCTACTCCATAGTACAACTAATGAAAAACTGTTTTTT. Amino acids: CASSLLHSTTNEKLFF.

This chain links TRBV5-6 with TRBJ1-4; D is undetermined. The V and J ends lost 2 bases and 0 bases respectively, with 11 bases between them. In germline, CDR1 is SGHDT, CDR2 YYEEEE. The CDR3 is made up of 16 amino acids. CDR3 loop: CASSFLTFSTNEKLFF. The CDR3 DNA sequence: TGTGCCAGCAGCTTCCTGACATTTTCAACTAATGAAAAACTGTTTTTT.

The rearrangement joins TRBV7-2 to TRBJ2-5, with a weak D call TRBD2 (7 bases). Germline V gene data show CDR1 as SGHTA and CDR2 as FQGNSA. CDR3 length equals 15 residues. V was pared by 5 bases and J by 5 bases, with 18 bases between. This chain's CDR3 is CASSPHAGAWETQYF. The CDR3 bases are TGTGCCAGCAGCCCCCACGCGGGGGCGTGGGAGACCCAGTACTTC.

The chain employs TRBV2 and TRBJ1-3, with 7 bases matching TRBD1. This CDR3 is built from 16 residues. J gave up 3 bases and V 4 bases, and 9 bases lay outside the gene matches. Germline V lookup: CDR1 SNHLY, CDR2 FYNNEI. The CDR3 DNA is TGTGCCAGCAGTGTGCGACAGGGTCTATTTGGAAACACCATATATTTT. Translated: CASSVRQGLFGNTIYF.

This rearrangement joins TRBV9 to TRBJ2-2, with D possibly matching TRBD2 (5 bases). The CDR3 sequence is 13 residues long. Germline CDR1 is SGDLS and CDR2 is YYNGEE. The V gene lost 3 bases and the J gene lost 2 bases, with 5 bases spanning the gap. The CDR3 is CASSGLNTGELFF. Here the CDR3 DNA reads TGTGCCAGCAGCGGACTAAACACCGGGGAGCTGTTTTTT.

The chain couples TRBV2 to TRBJ1-1; 7 positions agree with TRBD1. The CDR3 has 14 amino acids. After removal of 5 bases from V and 0 bases from J, the junction contained 3 bases not matched to a gene. Germline V gives CDR1 SNHLY, CDR2 FYNNEI. For the CDR3, the DNA is TGTGCCAGCAGTCTACAGGGGTTGAACACTGAAGCTTTCTTT. Translating gives CASSLQGLNTEAFF.

The J gene is TRBJ2-1, the V gene TRBV7-2; the match to TRBD1 covers 9 bases. From germline, CDR1 is SGHTA and CDR2 FQGNSA. This CDR3 spans 16 amino acids. V lost 1 base and J lost 4; bases outside the gene matches: 5. CDR3 protein: CASSLGDRGRYNEQFF. CDR3 DNA sequence: TGTGCCAGCAGCTTAGGTGACAGGGGGAGATACAATGAGCAGTTCTTC.

This clone was counted between two and nine times. This chain joins TRBV5-1 and TRBJ1-2; D perhaps matches TRBD1 (5 bases). Trimming shortened V by 1 base and J by 0 bases, and 10 bases separated the two germline ends. Germline V lookup: CDR1 SGHRS, CDR2 YFSETQ. CDR3 size: 15 residues. CDR3 in amino acids: CASSLLTATNYGYTF. DNA of the CDR3: TGCGCCAGCAGCTTGTTGACAGCTACTAACTATGGCTACACCTTC.

The V gene is TRBV7-8, the J gene TRBJ2-1, with 12 bases matching TRBD2. The CDR3 loop spans 15 amino acids. Germline assignment: CDR1 SGHVS and CDR2 FQNEAQ. Losses at the gene ends were 5 bases for V and 7 bases for J; bases not matched to a gene: 6. The CDR3 here is CASSIGLAGGNEQFF. CDR3 nucleotide sequence: TGTGCCAGCAGCATAGGGCTAGCGGGGGGGAATGAGCAGTTCTTC.

The chain carries TRBV19 and TRBJ1-2, with a weak D call TRBD1 (5 bases). Trimming left V 10 bases short and J 2 bases short, with 14 bases between. The V gene's germline CDR1 is LNHDA and CDR2 SQIVND (reference sequence). This CDR3 has 13 residues. This chain's CDR3 is CATRASDNYGYTF. Here the CDR3 DNA reads TGTGCCACCAGGGCATCGGACAACTATGGCTACACCTTC.

The rearrangement joins TRBV7-9 to TRBJ2-3; D gene uncertain. The CDR3 has 12 residues. Per the germline V gene, CDR1 is SEHNR and CDR2 is FQNEAQ (reference sequence). Trimming took off 3 bases at V and 5 bases at J, with 6 bases between the two ends. CDR3 residues: CASSFVRDTQYF. The CDR3 DNA follows: TGTGCCAGCAGCTTTGTTCGAGATACGCAGTATTTT.

This chain joins TRBV5-1 and TRBJ1-4; D possibly corresponds to TRBD1 (6 bases). The V gene's germline CDR1 is SGHRS and CDR2 YFSETQ. There are 16 residues in the CDR3. V was trimmed by 4 bases and J by 0 bases, leaving 13 bases between them. DNA for the CDR3: TGCGCCAGCAGCGCCCCGACAGGTGCAACTAATGAAAAACTGTTTTTT. Its translation is CASSAPTGATNEKLFF. Based on the CDR3 plus reference TRBV5-1 and TRBJ1-4, the full variable domain is KAGVTQTPRYLIKTRGQQVTLSCSPISGHRSVSWYQQTPGQGLQFLFEYFSETQRNKGNFPGRFSGRQFSNSRSEMNVSTLELGDSALYLCASSAPTGATNEKLFFGSGTQLSVL.

The chain links TRBV19 to TRBJ2-1; TRBD1 matches at 7 bases. Germline V gene sequence: CDR1 LNHDA, CDR2 SQIVND (reference sequence). The CDR3 has 16 residues. V was pared by 5 bases and J by 1 base, with 8 bases of the junction left unmatched. The CDR3 DNA sequence: TGTGCCAGTAGTGTGACGGGACAGTCTTCCTACAATGAGCAGTTCTTC. Its protein is CASSVTGQSSYNEQFF.

This sequence joins TRBV5-1 and TRBJ2-1; 11 bases fit TRBD2. V was pared by 4 bases and J by 0 bases, with 15 bases of the junction left unmatched. Germline-derived CDR1 and CDR2 are SGHRS and YFSETQ. The CDR3 consists of 20 residues. The CDR3 loop is CASSESLAGGSPSSYNEQFF. The CDR3 DNA reads TGCGCCAGCAGCGAGTCTCTAGCGGGGGGCTCTCCAAGCTCCTACAATGAGCAGTTCTTC. Drawing the rest from reference TRBV5-1 and TRBJ2-1, the complete variable domain is KAGVTQTPRYLIKTRGQQVTLSCSPISGHRSVSWYQQTPGQGLQFLFEYFSETQRNKGNFPGRFSGRQFSNSRSEMNVSTLELGDSALYLCASSESLAGGSPSSYNEQFFGPGTRLTVL.

V is TRBV24-1 and J is TRBJ1-5, with 8 bases that match TRBD1. Per germline, CDR1 KGHDR and CDR2 SFDVKD. This CDR3 is built from 13 residues. The junction had 3 bases not matched to a gene; V was cut back by 4 bases and J by 8 bases. CDR3 nucleotide sequence: TGTGCCACCAGTGACCGGACAGGGAAGCCCCAGCATTTT. Translated: CATSDRTGKPQHF.

CDR3 region: CASSQEGGESYYGYTF. The CDR3 bases are TGTGCCAGCAGCCAAGAAGGGGGAGAGTCTTACTATGGCTACACCTTC. The rearrangement uses TRBV3-1 (or the pseudogene TRBV3-2) and TRBJ1-2; TRBD1 might be the D (6 bases). CDR1 is LGHDT and CDR2 is YNNKEL in the germline V gene (reference sequence). V shed 0 bases and J shed 3 bases, with 14 bases lying between them. The CDR3 is 16 residues long.